One and the same sample provided the 26 T cell receptor beta chains below, sequenced in a study of Ad26.COV2.S vaccination and SARS-CoV-2 variants. Measured with immunoSEQ multiplex PCR; TCRdb has only the in-frame clones, and not every one. The table shows around 420,000 clones, with approximately 88% occurring only once. The treatment is: around 19 received Ad26.COV2.S at low or high dose, single or two shots; 5 received placebo; per-sample allocation not given. All samples were drawn on day 63, counting from the first vaccine or placebo injection. This specimen consisted of peripheral blood, obtained in a trial of Ad26.COV2.S vaccine versus placebo. The receptors stem from a person between 18 and 60 years old who received the Ad26.COV2.S COVID-19 vaccine or a placebo.

This chain links TRBV12-3 or TRBV12-4 with TRBJ1-1; D uncertain. Trimming left V 3 bases short and J 5 bases short, with 4 bases between. The CDR3 covers 11 residues. CDR3 amino acids: CASSLETEAFF. DNA for the CDR3: TGTGCCAGCAGTTTGGAGACTGAAGCTTTCTTT.

The V call is TRBV6-5, the J call TRBJ2-5; no reliable D call. This CDR3 comprises 12 residues. From germline, CDR1 is MNHEY and CDR2 SVGAGI. V gave up 8 bases and J gave up 2 bases, with 9 bases separating them. The CDR3 is CASLGSQETQYF. CDR3 nucleotide sequence: TGTGCCAGCCTCGGGTCTCAAGAGACCCAGTACTTC.

J is TRBJ2-1 and V is TRBV6-1; D may be TRBD1 or TRBD2 (5 bases each). The V gene lost 1 base and the J gene lost 5 bases, with 18 bases spanning the gap. Germline lookup yields CDR1 MNHNS and CDR2 SASEGT. This CDR3 spans 17 amino acids. The CDR3 reads CASSEGIGGGLNNEQFF. In DNA, the CDR3 is TGTGCCAGCAGTGAAGGGATTGGGGGTGGACTGAACAATGAGCAGTTCTTC.

The V and J genes are TRBV3-1 (or the pseudogene TRBV3-2) and TRBJ1-2; the match to TRBD1 covers 8 bases. CDR1 and CDR2 (germline): LGHDT, YNNKEL (reference sequence). The ends lost 2 bases at V and 3 bases at J; junction bases unmatched: 14. This CDR3 spans 18 amino acids. Written as DNA, the CDR3 is TGTGCCAGCAGCCAATTTGGTCCCGACAGGGGTGTGGACTATGGCTACACCTTC. Translated, it gives CASSQFGPDRGVDYGYTF.

The gene calls are TRBV19 and TRBJ2-6; tentatively, D is TRBD1 or TRBD2 (5 bases each). This CDR3 has 18 amino acids. From germline, CDR1 is LNHDA and CDR2 SQIVND (reference sequence). Deletions cut 2 bases from V and 0 bases from J, with 14 bases between. DNA for the CDR3: TGTGCCAGTAGTATACCGGGACGGCAAAGCTCTGGGGCCAACGTCCTGACTTTC. Amino acid sequence: CASSIPGRQSSGANVLTF.

V gene TRBV4-1 combines with J gene TRBJ2-7; either TRBD1 or TRBD2 may supply D (5 bases each). Trimming stripped 6 bases from V and 2 bases from J, with 11 bases between. Germline V gene sequence: CDR1 MGHRA, CDR2 YSYEKL. This CDR3 is 13 amino acids long. The CDR3 DNA reads as TGCGCCAGCAGTCACCTGGGGGCCTACGAGCAGTACTTC. It is translated as CASSHLGAYEQYF.

The chain recombines TRBV5-4 with TRBJ2-7; 7 positions match TRBD2. The trim removed 1 base at V and 1 base at J, leaving 5 bases unmatched. The CDR3 consists of 15 residues. The germline V gene has CDR1 SGHNT and CDR2 YYREEE (reference sequence). CDR3: CASSLRRLASYEQYF. CDR3 coding DNA: TGTGCCAGCAGCTTGAGACGACTAGCTTCCTACGAGCAGTACTTC.

This chain joins TRBV3-1 (or the pseudogene TRBV3-2) and TRBJ1-1; D possibly corresponds to TRBD1 (5 bases). There are 15 residues in the CDR3. The germline gives CDR1 LGHDT, CDR2 YNNKEL (reference sequence). The germline V and J ends were trimmed by 0 bases and 8 bases, with 16 bases remaining between them. In DNA, the CDR3 is TGTGCCAGCAGCCAAGAGAGTTATGCAAGGACAGAAGCTTTCTTT. Encoded protein: CASSQESYARTEAFF.

The chain carries TRBV28 and TRBJ2-3; 8 bases match TRBD2. The CDR3 runs to 17 residues. Germline V CDR1 and CDR2: MDHEN, SYDVKM. V lost 5 bases to trimming and J lost 3 bases; unmatched junction nucleotides: 13. CDR3 nucleotide sequence: TGTGCCAGCAGTCCCTACCCGACTAGCGCGAAGACAGATACGCAGTATTTT. As protein: CASSPYPTSAKTDTQYF.

The J gene is TRBJ2-7, the V gene TRBV12-3 or TRBV12-4; a possible D gene is TRBD1 (6 bases). The CDR3 spans 13 residues. V was pared by 5 bases and J by 3 bases, with 11 bases between. CDR3 region: CASSTGTFYEQYF. The CDR3 nucleotides are TGTGCCAGCAGTACCGGGACATTCTACGAGCAGTACTTC.

This chain joins TRBV28 and TRBJ2-6, with TRBD1 matching over 7 bases. The CDR3 consists of 15 residues. Germline V CDR1 and CDR2: MDHEN, SYDVKM. V was clipped by 7 bases and J by 2 bases; unmatched bases: 5. The CDR3 coding sequence is TGTGCCAGCACCGCGAGGGGGCCTGGGGCCAACGTCCTGACTTTC. It encodes CASTARGPGANVLTF.

This chain connects TRBV11-2 to TRBJ1-6; no clear D. CDR1 and CDR2 from the germline V gene are SGHAT and FQNNGV. The CDR3 is made up of 12 amino acids. Between the trimmed V and J ends, which lost 7 bases and 7 bases, there was a span of 8 bases. In DNA, the CDR3 is TGTGCCAGCACCCTAGGGAATTCACCCCTCCACTTT. Translating it yields CASTLGNSPLHF.

As for this clone: The junction departs from the called germline gene at one end, perhaps through a read error. V is TRBV12-5 and J is TRBJ2-7; D ambiguous. The length of the CDR3 is 9 residues. Per the germline V gene, CDR1 is LGHNT and CDR2 is FRNRAP. CDR3 in amino acids: CASALRLGF. DNA of the CDR3: TGTGCTAGTGCCCTCCGACTCGGCTTC.

The rearrangement links TRBV7-2 to TRBJ1-3, with 7 bases that match TRBD1. Germline CDR1 SGHTA, CDR2 FQGNSA. This CDR3 spans 17 amino acids. V was clipped by 5 bases and J by 0 bases; unmatched bases: 10. CDR3 sequence reads: CASSIRDSPTSGNTIYF. CDR3 DNA sequence: TGTGCCAGCAGCATCCGGGACAGTCCGACCTCTGGAAACACCATATATTTT.

The rearrangement uses TRBV7-2 and TRBJ2-1, with TRBD2 identical over 7 bases. With V trimmed by 0 bases and J by 6 bases, 2 bases remained unmatched. The germline V gene has CDR1 SGHTA and CDR2 FQGNSA. CDR3 length: 14 amino acids. CDR3 bases: TGTGCCAGCAGCTTAGCTGGGAGGGCCAATGAGCAGTTCTTC. As protein: CASSLAGRANEQFF.

The V gene is TRBV28, the J gene TRBJ2-3; D might be TRBD1 or TRBD2, each matching 5 bases. The ends were cut back, 7 bases at V and 2 bases at J, with 19 bases in the middle. Germline-derived CDR1 and CDR2 are MDHEN and SYDVKM. The CDR3 totals 16 residues. CDR3: CASNFRWDGDTDTQYF. CDR3 bases: TGTGCCAGCAACTTTCGTTGGGACGGCGACACAGATACGCAGTATTTT.

The chain recombines TRBV4-1 with TRBJ2-2; the match to TRBD1 covers 11 bases. The V segment lost 5 bases and the J segment 0 bases; nucleotides outside the gene matches: 8. This CDR3 spans 18 amino acids. Germline CDR1 reads MGHRA; CDR2 reads YSYEKL. CDR3 amino acids: CASSSTPGQGANTGELFF. Written as DNA, the CDR3 is TGCGCCAGCAGCTCCACCCCGGGACAGGGGGCGAACACCGGGGAGCTGTTTTTT.

The rearrangement joins TRBV29-1 to TRBJ1-2; tentative D call: TRBD1 (6 bases). Germline assignment: CDR1 SQVTM and CDR2 ANQGSEA. CDR3 length: 13 amino acids. The V and J ends lost 4 bases and 6 bases respectively, with 15 bases between them. The CDR3 DNA sequence: TGCAGCGTTGGGGGCTGGGGGGGCGATGGCTACACCTTC. Amino acids: CSVGGWGGDGYTF. The whole variable domain, remainder taken from reference TRBV29-1 and TRBJ1-2, is SAVISQKPSRDICQRGTSLTIQCQVDSQVTMMFWYRQQPGQSLTLIATANQGSEATYESGFVIDKFPISRPNLTFSTLTVSNMSPEDSSIYLCSVGGWGGDGYTFGSGTRLTVV.

This clone was observed a handful of times. This chain uses TRBV6-4 with TRBJ2-2; D ambiguous. Germline-derived CDR1 and CDR2 are MRHNA and SNTAGT. Trimming cost V 6 bases and J 1 base, with 6 bases left between them. CDR3 size: 13 residues. The CDR3 coding sequence is TGTGCCAGCAGAAGCAGGAACACCGGGGAGCTGTTTTTT. Translated, it gives CASRSRNTGELFF.

The chain combines TRBV19 with TRBJ1-1, with TRBD1 matching over 10 bases. This CDR3 comprises 18 residues. V trimming: 10 bases; J trimming: 0 bases; junction bases outside the gene matches: 17. CDR1 is LNHDA, CDR2 SQIVND, per germline (reference sequence). CDR3: CATIGEGQGRGMNTEAFF. As DNA, the CDR3 is TGTGCCACTATCGGGGAGGGACAGGGGAGGGGGATGAACACTGAAGCTTTCTTT.

The chain joins TRBV28 to TRBJ2-7, with D perhaps TRBD1 (5 bases). Trimming removed 3 bases at V and 4 bases at J, with 25 bases between. The CDR3 runs 18 residues. Germline assignment: CDR1 MDHEN and CDR2 SYDVKM. CDR3 protein: CASSFHMGQPLPRYEQYF. CDR3 nucleotides: TGTGCCAGCAGTTTCCATATGGGGCAGCCCCTGCCTCGGTACGAGCAGTACTTC.

This rearrangement joins TRBV19 to TRBJ2-1; the D is unclear. CDR1 and CDR2 from the germline V gene are LNHDA and SQIVND (reference sequence). CDR3 size: 14 residues. Trimming stripped 9 bases from V and 8 bases from J, with 20 bases between. The chain's CDR3 is CASAHSRSSDEQFF. CDR3 nucleotide sequence: TGTGCCAGCGCACATTCTAGGTCGTCCGATGAGCAGTTCTTC.

As for this clone: The junction shows a germline mismatch at one end, possibly a read error. The rearrangement joins TRBV2 to TRBJ1-4; TRBD1 matches 7 bases. CDR3 length: 10 amino acids. CDR1 and CDR2 (germline): SNHLY, FYNNEI. The DNA of the CDR3 is TGTGCCAGCAGTGACCGGGACAGAACATTT. The encoded protein is CASSDRDRTF.

This sequence joins TRBV6-1 and TRBJ2-7; 15 bases are a match to TRBD2. V lost 4 bases and J lost 6; bases outside the gene matches: 10. CDR1 MNHNS and CDR2 SASEGT come from the germline V gene. CDR3 length: 17 amino acids. CDR3 loop: CASSGGTSGGLGVEQYF. The CDR3 coding sequence is TGTGCCAGCAGTGGAGGGACTAGCGGGGGGCTGGGCGTCGAGCAGTACTTC.

The chain couples TRBV19 to TRBJ1-5; unclear D gene. The CDR3 length is 12 residues. Trimming shortened V by 7 bases and J by 2 bases, and 6 bases separated the two germline ends. Germline V CDR1 and CDR2: LNHDA, SQIVND (reference sequence). CDR3 sequence: CASNVGNQPQHF. The CDR3 DNA sequence: TGTGCCAGTAATGTTGGCAATCAGCCCCAGCATTTT.

This sequence joins TRBV20-1 and TRBJ2-1, with TRBD1 identical over 8 bases. The CDR3 runs 9 residues. V lost 7 bases, J lost 13 bases, and 3 bases stayed unmatched. Per the germline V gene, CDR1 is DFQATT and CDR2 is SNEGSKA (reference sequence). Here the CDR3 reads CSVGTGQFF. Here the CDR3 DNA reads TGCAGTGTGGGGACAGGCCAGTTCTTC.